This TCR beta chain was captured by sequencing in a study of blood T cell repertoires in COVID-19. Study context: Donors in the United States, Italy and Spain gave samples during acute or convalescent COVID-19. PBMCs, B-cell-depleted T cells, or T cells were the source of the cDNA or gDNA that made up the material.

Measured with immunoSEQ multiplex PCR; TCRdb has only the in-frame clones, and not every one. The sample includes hundreds of thousands of clones, over 75% of them seen just once. The germline gives CDR1 SGHDT, CDR2 YYEEEE. V was pared by 4 bases and J by 7 bases, with 14 bases between. The CDR3 extends over 14 amino acids. Allocation to cohorts depended on clinical history reported by the participants. The rearrangement joins TRBV5-6 to TRBJ1-4; TRBD1 might be the D (6 bases). Material for sequencing was PBMCs or T cells enriched from blood (not recorded which). The receptor was isolated from a woman aged 18 to 35 who had recovered from COVID-19. The CDR3 DNA reads as TGTGCCAGCAGCACCCGACAGGCCTTTGAAAAACTGTTTTTT. Translated: CASSTRQAFEKLFF. Full variable domain (outside the CDR3, taken from reference TRBV5-6 and TRBJ1-4): DAGVTQSPTHLIKTRGQQVTLRCSPKSGHDTVSWYQQALGQGPQFIFQYYEEEERQRGNFPDRFSGHQFPNYSSELNVNALLLGDSALYLCASSTRQAFEKLFFGSGTQLSVL.